The 25 T cell receptor beta chains reported below all come from one sample, sequenced in a study of human T cells and chemical hapten exposure. Time point reported: pre-sensitization, week 0. Indicated treatment: therapeutic diphenylcyclopropenone sensitization with weekly scalp DPC. Unseparated into fractions, whole blood served as the source from which total RNA was extracted. TCRdb reprocessed the RACE reads via MiXCR and lists one record per CDR3 protein. The repertoire includes approximately 32,000 distinct CDR3 sequences, around 12% of them detected once, and about 2.1% sits in the top ten. Sequences were derived from whole blood, sampled in connection with sensitization to the hapten diphenylcyclopropenone (DPC). These receptors all stem from a woman between 40 and 50 years old with alopecia areata. Some clones in this sample may be carry-over from other donors' samples.

The V call is TRBV9, the J call TRBJ2-5; D uncertain. Germline CDR1 SGDLS, CDR2 YYNGEE. V was shortened by 0 bases and J by 2 bases, with 17 bases between the two germline ends. CDR3 size: 17 residues. The CDR3 DNA reads TGTGCCAGCAGCGTAGGGTCCGCCAGATCGTTTCAAGAGACCCAGTACTTC. Amino acid sequence: CASSVGSARSFQETQYF.

This rearrangement joins TRBV5-1 to TRBJ2-1, with 8 bases lining up with TRBD2. Germline CDR1 and CDR2: SGHRS and YFSETQ. The junction had 2 bases not matched to a gene; V was cut back by 4 bases and J by 5 bases. The CDR3 is made up of 13 amino acids. Written as DNA, the CDR3 is TGCGCCAGCAGCCGGGGGGGAGACAATGAGCAGTTCTTC. This encodes CASSRGGDNEQFF.

This clonotype was picked up many times. The chain combines TRBV7-2 with TRBJ2-1; D not certain. Trimming took off 8 bases at V and 0 bases at J, with 8 bases between the two ends. In germline, CDR1 is SGHTA, CDR2 FQGNSA. This CDR3 has 13 amino acids. The CDR3: CASSPPSYNEQFF. The CDR3 DNA is TGTGCCAGCTCCCCCCCCTCCTACAATGAGCAGTTCTTC.

The table lists this clonotype with many counts. Sequence at one end of the junction differs from germline and may be a read error. This rearrangement joins TRBV28 to TRBJ2-7; the D is unclear. Germline assignment: CDR1 MDHEN and CDR2 SYDVKM. This CDR3 has 10 residues. The CDR3 sequence is CASGPFPRFF. As DNA, the CDR3 is TGTGCCAGCGGTCCTTTCCCGCGTTTCTTC.

The sample holds many counts of this clonotype. The chain links TRBV4-1 to TRBJ2-5; TRBD1 matches at 12 bases. The CDR3 extends over 15 amino acids. The germline gives CDR1 MGHRA, CDR2 YSYEKL. V was clipped by 1 base and J by 5 bases; unmatched bases: 2. The CDR3 spells CASSQAGTGGETQYF. The DNA for the CDR3 is TGCGCCAGCAGCCAAGCTGGGACAGGGGGCGAGACCCAGTACTTC.

This clonotype was counted ten times or more. This rearrangement joins TRBV2 to TRBJ2-3, with 7 bases fitting TRBD2. The V gene end was trimmed by 4 bases and the J gene end by 2 bases; junction bases not matched to a gene: 6. The length of the CDR3 is 15 residues. Germline CDR1 and CDR2: SNHLY and FYNNEI. The CDR3, as DNA: TGTGCCAGCAGTGTCGGGACTACAGTCACAGATACGCAGTATTTT. This translates into CASSVGTTVTDTQYF.

This clonotype was recorded many times. V gene TRBV10-2 combines with J gene TRBJ2-5, with D possibly TRBD1 on 5 matching bases. The CDR3 runs 13 residues. Trimming pared 4 bases from V and 2 bases from J, leaving 8 bases between. CDR1 is WSHSY and CDR2 is SAAADI in the germline V gene. CDR3 amino acids: CASSGQRQETQYF. CDR3 sequence (DNA): TGCGCCAGCAGTGGACAGCGTCAAGAGACCCAGTACTTC.

This clonotype was detected many times. V gene TRBV12-3 or TRBV12-4 combines with J gene TRBJ2-3; 7 bases are a match to TRBD2. CDR3 size: 14 residues. Trimming cost V 7 bases and J 9 bases; bases outside gene matches: 13. This chain's CDR3 is CASTPPGTITTQYF. CDR3 DNA sequence: TGTGCCAGCACCCCCCCCGGGACTATAACCACGCAGTATTTT.

The chain carries TRBV7-2 and TRBJ2-1; a weak D match, TRBD2 (6 bases). Germline CDR1 is SGHTA and CDR2 is FQGNSA. The CDR3 covers 16 residues. V was pared by 1 base and J by 1 base, with 11 bases between. CDR3 DNA sequence: TGTGCCAGCAGCTTAGAGTCGGGAGTGTCCTACAATGAGCAGTTCTTC. It codes for CASSLESGVSYNEQFF.

The table lists this clonotype with many counts. A read error is likely, as this CDR3 ends without the conserved phenylalanine or tryptophan. The DNA is left out, because the CDR3 cannot be placed on it with certainty; the CDR3 is given as TCRdb lists it. The chain is built from TRBV11-2 and TRBJ2-3; TRBD1 is taken as the D call from the table, unchecked against the DNA. CDR1 SGHAT and CDR2 FQNNGV come from the germline V gene. The CDR3 comprises 15 residues, both ends counted. This chain's CDR3 is CASSPYPNFAGAPRC.

The table lists this clonotype with a few counts. The chain uses TRBV18 and TRBJ1-1; D is unclear. The germline CDR1 and CDR2 sequences are KGHSH and LQKENI. The CDR3 covers 14 residues. The ends were cut back, 2 bases at V and 0 bases at J, with 7 bases in the middle. DNA for the CDR3: TGTGCCAGCTCACCAGCGAGACTGAACACTGAAGCTTTCTTT. Translating it yields CASSPARLNTEAFF.

Written as DNA, the CDR3 is TGCGCCAGCAGCTCCAGGGGAGGTGCAAATGAGCAGTTCTTC. Amino acid sequence: CASSSRGGANEQFF. The chain joins TRBV5-1 to TRBJ2-1; possibly TRBD1 or TRBD2 for D (6 bases each). The CDR3 is 14 amino acids. V was cut by 3 bases and J by 7 bases, with 14 bases left in between. CDR1 and CDR2 (germline): SGHRS, YFSETQ. Full variable domain (remainder filled in from reference TRBV5-1 and TRBJ2-1): KAGVTQTPRYLIKTRGQQVTLSCSPISGHRSVSWYQQTPGQGLQFLFEYFSETQRNKGNFPGRFSGRQFSNSRSEMNVSTLELGDSALYLCASSSRGGANEQFFGPGTRLTVL.

This clonotype was recorded many times. The gene calls are TRBV20-1 and TRBJ2-3, with D perhaps TRBD1 (6 bases). This CDR3 comprises 14 residues. Germline loops: CDR1 DFQATT, CDR2 SNEGSKA (reference sequence). With 5 bases removed from V and 1 base from J, the gap between germline ends came to 13 bases. CDR3 DNA sequence: TGCAGTGCTCCAATAAGGACAGGCACAGATACGCAGTATTTT. Its protein product is CSAPIRTGTDTQYF.

This clonotype was seen ten or more times. V usage is TRBV4-1 and J usage is TRBJ1-1; no firm D call. The germline V gene has CDR1 MGHRA and CDR2 YSYEKL. V lost 3 bases to trimming and J lost 1 base, with 9 bases between them. The CDR3 has 14 residues. CDR3 DNA: TGCGCCAGCAGCCACGGTATTTCGAACACTGAAGCTTTCTTT. Translation gives CASSHGISNTEAFF.

Many counts were recorded for this clonotype. This sequence joins TRBV10-3 and TRBJ2-1; D may correspond to TRBD1 or TRBD2 (6 bases each). Trimming took 2 bases from V and 4 from J, leaving 15 bases between them. Germline CDR1 reads ENHRY; CDR2 reads SYGVKD. CDR3 length equals 16 residues. The CDR3 is CAISEGSGAQYNEQFF. The CDR3, as DNA: TGTGCCATCAGTGAGGGTTCGGGGGCCCAATACAATGAGCAGTTCTTC.

This clonotype occurred many times. The rearrangement uses TRBV10-3 and TRBJ1-1; unclear D gene. V was pared by 6 bases and J by 3 bases, with 14 bases between. Germline V gene sequence: CDR1 ENHRY, CDR2 SYGVKD. The CDR3 has 14 residues. CDR3 protein: CAIRSTSGYTEAFF. CDR3 nucleotides: TGTGCCATCAGGTCTACATCGGGGTACACTGAAGCTTTCTTT.

This clonotype was counted ten times or more. DNA of the CDR3: TGTGCCAGCAGTTCGGACAGAATCTATCAGCCCCAGCATTTT. Its protein is CASSSDRIYQPQHF. This chain links TRBV12-3 or TRBV12-4 with TRBJ1-5; tentatively, D is TRBD1 (6 bases). This CDR3 contains 14 residues. Trimming cost V 4 bases and J 5 bases, with 12 bases left between them.

The CDR3 is CASSTRGEANYGYTF. CDR3 coding DNA: TGTGCCAGTAGTACCCGGGGGGAAGCTAACTATGGCTACACCTTC. The chain has TRBV19 and TRBJ1-2, with D possibly matching TRBD1 (5 bases). Looked up from germline, CDR1 is LNHDA and CDR2 is SQIVND (reference sequence). V lost 4 bases and J 0 bases, leaving 12 bases between the germline ends. The CDR3 runs 15 residues.

Relative to its sample, this clonotype is medium-sized. This chain connects TRBV12-3 or TRBV12-4 to TRBJ2-7; 7 bases are shared with TRBD2. Trimming cost V 6 bases and J 6 bases; bases outside gene matches: 5. The CDR3 has 12 residues. The CDR3 loop reads CASRLGGFEQYF. CDR3 sequence (DNA): TGTGCCAGCAGACTGGGGGGGTTCGAGCAGTACTTC.

This clonotype was seen ten or more times. V is TRBV29-1 and J is TRBJ1-2; 12 bases map to TRBD1. The germline V gene has CDR1 SQVTM and CDR2 ANQGSEA. V gave up 2 bases and J gave up 7 bases; unmatched junction bases: 11. The CDR3 contains 16 residues. The CDR3 spells CSVELQPGQGAVGYTF. The DNA of the CDR3 is TGCAGCGTTGAACTACAACCGGGACAGGGGGCGGTTGGCTACACCTTC.

The table lists this clonotype with many counts. The chain joins TRBV28 to TRBJ2-7; D remains unclear. Trimming cost V 7 bases and J 4 bases, with 17 bases left between them. This CDR3 is 14 amino acids long. CDR1 is MDHEN and CDR2 is SYDVKM in the germline V gene. CDR3 DNA: TGTGCCAGCACCCCTGCCCCGGTTCCGTACGAGCAGTACTTC. This codes for CASTPAPVPYEQYF.

The table lists this clonotype with many counts. The rearrangement joins TRBV28 to TRBJ1-5; 8 bases align to TRBD1. This CDR3 is built from 16 residues. Trimming cost V 7 bases and J 4 bases; bases outside gene matches: 12. Germline V gene sequence: CDR1 MDHEN, CDR2 SYDVKM. CDR3 nucleotide sequence: TGTGCCAGCACCCCTCTGGGGACAGGAAATAATCAGCCCCAGCATTTT. Amino acids: CASTPLGTGNNQPQHF.

This clonotype was picked up many times. The chain employs TRBV6-2 or TRBV6-3 and TRBJ2-7; D possibly corresponds to TRBD2 (6 bases). V was pared by 6 bases and J by 4 bases, with 10 bases between. The CDR3 contains 12 residues. The germline V gene encodes CDR1 MNHEY and CDR2 SVGEGT. CDR3 in amino acids: CASRTGTYEQYF. The CDR3 DNA reads TGTGCCAGCAGGACCGGGACTTACGAGCAGTACTTC.

This clonotype was found a few times. V gene TRBV2 combines with J gene TRBJ2-2; D gene uncertain. The V end was cut by 6 bases, the J end by 4 bases, with 21 bases between. This CDR3 region has 17 residues. CDR1 SNHLY and CDR2 FYNNEI come from the germline V gene. CDR3 nucleotide sequence: TGTGCCAGCAGGAGAGTCGTTCAAGTAGTCAGCACCGGGGAGCTGTTTTTT. It specifies CASRRVVQVVSTGELFF.

This clonotype was detected only a few times. The chain uses TRBV3-1 and TRBJ1-5; a weak D match, TRBD1 (6 bases). V lost 4 bases, J lost 4 bases, and 8 bases lay in between. Looked up from germline, CDR1 is LGHDT and CDR2 is YNNKEL (reference sequence). The CDR3 runs to 13 residues. The CDR3 here is CASSPQGNQPQHF. CDR3 coding DNA: TGTGCCAGCAGCCCACAGGGTAATCAGCCCCAGCATTTT.